This passage covers 18 T cell receptor beta chains from one sample sequenced in a study of tissue T cells after allogeneic stem cell transplantation. Time point meaning: mouse harvest day 7 after allogeneic transplant. Each mouse received 10^7 T-cell-depleted marrow cells plus 10^6 splenic CD5+ T cells by tail vein. The protocol was immunoSEQ multiplex PCR, while the TCRdb copy is restricted to in-frame clones and leaves out a portion. The table shows about 9,000 clones, with 45% to 50% occurring only once. The sequencing input was gut tissue. These TCRs come from a female BALB/c mouse given C57BL/6 T cells with graft-versus-host disease after an allogeneic hematopoietic cell transplant.

In its sample, this clone ranks as medium-sized. The gene names here belong to mouse. The DNA ends 1 residue before the CDR3 does, and the rest of the CDR3 is filled in from the germline J gene. The V and J genes are TRBV2 and TRBJ2-7, with D tentatively TRBD1 (6 bases). The V end lost 5 bases, the J end lost 0 bases, and 11 bases lay between the germline ends. Germline assignment: CDR1 LGHNA and CDR2 YSYQKL. CDR3 length equals 14 residues. Here the CDR3 reads CASSSGAPSYEQYF. The CDR3 bases that were read are TGTGCCAGCAGCTCAGGGGCCCCCTCCTATGAACAGTAC.

Remarks on this clone: Mouse names are used for the genes. The CDR3 end lies 1 residue beyond the end of the read and is filled in from the germline J gene. This sequence joins TRBV16 and TRBJ2-1; 7 bases are a match to TRBD2. Germline CDR1 is SGHSA and CDR2 is FRNQAP. The CDR3 extends over 15 amino acids. Trimming took 1 base from V and 1 from J; bases not matched to a gene: 1. CDR3 sequence reads: CASSLGGGNYAEQFF. The part of the CDR3 DNA that was read is TGTGCAAGCAGCTTAGGGGGGGGAAACTATGCTGAGCAGTTC.

On this clone itself: The gene symbols are mouse symbols. Partial CDR3 DNA: TGTGCCAGCAGTATGGGGGTTTCCTATAATTCGCCCCTCTAC. Amino acid sequence: CASSMGVSYNSPLY. The whole CDR3 sequence reads CASSMGVSYNSPLYF. The V gene is TRBV19, the J gene TRBJ1-6, with D possibly being TRBD1 (5 bases). Read data end 1 residue before the CDR3 end; the end is taken from the germline J gene. TRBJ1-6 is noted as an ORF with a role that remains uncertain. Germline CDR1 and CDR2: FNHDT and SITEND (reference sequence). Trimming removed 2 bases at V and 0 bases at J, with 6 bases between. This CDR3 spans 15 amino acids.

On this clone itself: Gene names and germline match the mouse. The observed sequence ends 1 residue before the CDR3 terminus, with the missing tail filled in from the germline J gene. The chain employs TRBV12-1 and TRBJ2-7; 8 bases map to TRBD2. Trimming removed 1 base from V and 2 bases from J; junction bases left unmatched: 3. This CDR3 has 14 amino acids. In germline, CDR1 is SGHSN, CDR2 HYEKVE. The CDR3 region is CASSLWGGAYEQYF. CDR3 DNA, as far as it was read: TGTGCCAGCTCTCTTTGGGGGGGGGCCTATGAACAGTAC.

In the case of this clone: Gene names and germline match the mouse. The read halts 1 residue ahead of the CDR3 end, with the missing end drawn from the germline J gene. This chain connects TRBV3 to TRBJ2-4; D is undetermined. V was cut by 3 bases and J by 0 bases, with 10 bases left in between. In germline, CDR1 is SNHLY, CDR2 FYNGKV (reference sequence). The CDR3 consists of 15 residues. This CDR3 reads CASSFDGSSQNTLYF. The sequenced part of the CDR3 DNA is TGTGCCAGCAGCTTCGACGGATCTAGTCAAAACACCTTGTAC.

In the case of this clone: The listed genes are named as in mouse. The read comes to an end 1 residue before the CDR3 does, leaving the germline J gene to fill in the end. V gene TRBV3 combines with J gene TRBJ2-3; TRBD2 matches at 11 bases. CDR1 is SNHLY and CDR2 is FYNGKV in the germline V gene (reference sequence). Trimming took 4 bases from V and 2 from J; bases not matched to a gene: 5. The CDR3 runs to 16 residues. CDR3 bases read: TGTGCCAGCAGCTCCTACTGGGGGGGCGATGCAGAAACGCTGTAT. Its translation: CASSSYWGGDAETLY. The full CDR3 sequence reads CASSSYWGGDAETLYF. Full variable domain (outside the CDR3, taken from reference TRBV3 and TRBJ2-3): GPKVLQIPSHQIIDMGQMVTLNCDPVSNHLYFYWYKQILGQQMEFLVNFYNGKVMEKSKLFKDQFSVERPDGSYFTLKIQPTALEDSAVYFCASSSYWGGDAETLYFGSGTRLTVL.

This clone is a singleton in its sample. The germline and genes are mouse ones. The read ends 1 residue before the CDR3 terminus; that terminus is restored from the germline J gene. The chain recombines TRBV31 with TRBJ1-1, with D possibly matching TRBD1 (6 bases). The CDR3 has 11 amino acids. CDR1 GKSSPN and CDR2 SITVG come from the germline V gene. Trimming removed 3 bases from V and 6 bases from J, with 8 bases in between. CDR3 DNA, as far as it was read: TGTGCCTGGAGAGGGGGTCCAGAAGTCTTC. It codes for CAWRGGPEVF. The whole CDR3 is CAWRGGPEVFF. Complete variable domain (other parts from reference TRBV31 and TRBJ1-1): AQTIHQWPVAEIKAVGSPLSLGCTIKGKSSPNLYWYWQATGGTLQQLFYSITVGQVESVVQLNLSASRPKDDQFILSTEKLLLSHSGFYLCAWRGGPEVFFGKGTRLTVV.

On this clone: These gene names are mouse names. The read comes to an end 1 residue before the CDR3 does, leaving the germline J gene to fill in the end. This rearrangement joins TRBV14 to TRBJ2-4; TRBD1 matches 9 bases. Trimming took 5 bases from V and 5 from J; bases not matched to a gene: 6. The CDR3 covers 14 residues. Germline V CDR1 and CDR2: SGHDT, FRDEAV. The CDR3 region is CASSLQGARNTLYF. The DNA read from the CDR3 is TGTGCCAGCAGCCTACAGGGGGCAAGAAACACCTTGTAC.

By frequency in the sample, this clone is medium-sized. Gene labels here are mouse ones. The read finishes 1 residue shy of the CDR3 end, and the germline J gene is used to complete it. V is TRBV26 and J is TRBJ1-2; maybe TRBD1 (6 bases). The V gene's germline CDR1 is KGHPV and CDR2 FQNQEV (reference sequence). Trimming stripped 6 bases from V and 1 base from J, with 12 bases between. The CDR3 covers 14 residues. CDR3 bases read: TGTGCCAGCAGGCATCAGGGGAAAAACTCCGACTACACC. Its translation: CASRHQGKNSDYT. The whole CDR3 protein is CASRHQGKNSDYTF.

About this clone: Gene and germline names: mouse. The CDR3 is cut off 1 residue early in the read; its end comes from the germline J gene. The chain combines TRBV13-1 with TRBJ2-2, with TRBD2 matching 9 bases. The V gene's germline CDR1 is NSHNY and CDR2 SYGAGN. This CDR3 contains 14 residues. With 5 bases clipped from V and 1 base from J, the junction kept 0 bases outside the gene matches. CDR3 DNA (partial): TGTGCCAGCAGGGACTGGGGAAACACCGGGCAGCTCTAC. Protein: CASRDWGNTGQLY. The entire CDR3 is CASRDWGNTGQLYF.

A note on this clone: All gene names here are mouse names. The DNA ends 1 residue before the CDR3 does, and the rest of the CDR3 is filled in from the germline J gene. This chain connects TRBV16 to TRBJ1-3, with D possibly matching TRBD1 (6 bases). The V and J ends lost 4 bases and 1 base respectively, with 11 bases between them. The CDR3 consists of 15 residues. Germline assignment: CDR1 SGHSA and CDR2 FRNQAP. The CDR3 is CASSSPGQSGNTLYF. The sequenced part of the CDR3 DNA is TGTGCAAGCAGCTCTCCGGGACAATCTGGAAATACGCTCTAT.

Concerning this clone itself: Mouse germline and gene names are used. The read terminates 1 residue ahead of where the CDR3 ends, so the germline J gene completes it. The V and J genes are TRBV1 and TRBJ2-1; 7 nucleotides line up with TRBD2. CDR1 and CDR2 from the germline V gene are NSQYPW and LRSPGD (reference sequence). V shed 0 bases, J shed 3 bases, and the junction held 2 bases outside the gene matches. The CDR3 is 15 amino acids. The CDR3 sequence: CTCSADWGVYAEQFF. The CDR3 DNA, read in part, is TGCACCTGCAGTGCAGATTGGGGGGTCTATGCTGAGCAGTTC.

About this clone itself: Gene names are the mouse ones. The read gets to within 1 residue of the CDR3 end, and the germline J gene fills in the rest. The V and J genes are TRBV26 and TRBJ1-6; D is unresolved. Being an ORF, TRBJ1-6 has a function that is uncertain. V lost 5 bases to trimming and J lost 0 bases, with 2 bases between them. This CDR3 comprises 13 residues. Germline loops: CDR1 KGHPV, CDR2 FQNQEV (reference sequence). The part of the CDR3 DNA that was read is TGTGCCAGCAGTTTTTCCTATAATTCGCCCCTCTAC. Residues: CASSFSYNSPLY. The CDR3 in its entirety is CASSFSYNSPLYF.

This clone is labeled as medium-sized (0.01 to 0.1%). The gene names here belong to mouse. The read terminates 1 residue ahead of where the CDR3 ends, so the germline J gene completes it. The chain is built from TRBV16 and TRBJ2-7; TRBD1 is a possible D gene (6 bases). Germline V gene sequence: CDR1 SGHSA, CDR2 FRNQAP. The V end was cut by 1 base, the J end by 2 bases, with 9 bases between. The CDR3 runs to 14 residues. CDR3 protein: CASSLGPGAYEQYF. The DNA read from the CDR3 is TGTGCAAGCAGCTTAGGGCCAGGGGCCTATGAACAGTAC. The full variable domain, its missing parts supplied by reference TRBV16 and TRBJ2-7, is NAGVIQTPRHKVTGKGQEATLWCEPISGHSAVFWYRQTIVQGLEFLTYFRNQAPIDDSGMPKERFSAQMPNQSHSTLKIQSTQPQDSAVYLCASSLGPGAYEQYFGPGTRLTVL.

As for this clone: Gene names follow the mouse nomenclature. CDR3 sequence reads: CASSRGRANSDYTF. The covered CDR3 bases are TGTGCTAGCAGTCGGGGCAGGGCAAACTCCGACTACACC. This chain links TRBV29 with TRBJ1-2; a possible D gene is TRBD1 (5 bases). Coverage ceases 1 residue before the CDR3 finishes, and the germline J gene fills in the end. Germline V gene data show CDR1 as MSHET and CDR2 as SYDVDS. Deletions cut 5 bases from V and 0 bases from J, with 10 bases between. This CDR3 region has 14 residues. Looking up the rest from reference TRBV29 and TRBJ1-2 gives the full variable domain: DMKVTQMPRYLIKRMGENVLLECGQDMSHETMYWYRQDPGLGLQLIYISYDVDSNSEGDIPKGYRVSRKKREHFSLILDSAKTNQTSVYFCASSRGRANSDYTFGSGTRLLVI.

As concerns this clone: Each gene name is a mouse one. The read ends 1 residue shy of where the CDR3 ends; the end is completed using the germline J gene. The chain carries TRBV3 and TRBJ2-7, with TRBD2 identical over 10 bases. J gave up 4 bases and V 5 bases, and 8 bases lay outside the gene matches. This CDR3 is built from 15 residues. Germline V lookup: CDR1 SNHLY, CDR2 FYNGKV (reference sequence). The CDR3: CASSPRLGGGYEQYF. CDR3 DNA (partial): TGTGCCAGCAGCCCCCGACTGGGGGGCGGTTATGAACAGTAC. The full variable domain, rest sourced from reference TRBV3 and TRBJ2-7, is GPKVLQIPSHQIIDMGQMVTLNCDPVSNHLYFYWYKQILGQQMEFLVNFYNGKVMEKSKLFKDQFSVERPDGSYFTLKIQPTALEDSAVYFCASSPRLGGGYEQYFGPGTRLTVL.

As for this clone: Germline and genes here are mouse. The read ends 1 residue shy of where the CDR3 ends; the end is completed using the germline J gene. This rearrangement joins TRBV26 to TRBJ1-2, with a tentative D call TRBD1 (6 bases). Trimming pared 4 bases from V and 1 base from J, leaving 10 bases between. This CDR3 comprises 14 residues. CDR1 and CDR2 from the germline V gene are KGHPV and FQNQEV (reference sequence). The covered CDR3 bases are TGTGCCAGCAGTCCATTGGGACAAAACTCCGACTACACC. It is translated as CASSPLGQNSDYT. From start to end, the CDR3 is CASSPLGQNSDYTF. The complete variable domain, with remaining parts taken from reference TRBV26 and TRBJ1-2, reads NSKVIQTPRYLVKGQGQKAKMRCIPEKGHPVVFWYQQNKNNEFKFLINFQNQEVLQQIDMTEKRFSAECPSNSPCSLEIQSSEAGDSALYLCASSPLGQNSDYTFGSGTRLLVI.

For this clone: These gene names are mouse names. The read ends 1 residue shy of where the CDR3 ends; the end is completed using the germline J gene. The rearrangement links TRBV23 to TRBJ2-5. CDR1 is KGHTA and CDR2 is FQNQQP in the germline V gene. The CDR3 is 14 residues long. The CDR3 DNA, read in part, is TGCTCCAGCAGACGGGGGTTTAACCAAGACACCCAGTAC. It translates to CSSRRGFNQDTQY. The complete CDR3 reads CSSRRGFNQDTQYF.